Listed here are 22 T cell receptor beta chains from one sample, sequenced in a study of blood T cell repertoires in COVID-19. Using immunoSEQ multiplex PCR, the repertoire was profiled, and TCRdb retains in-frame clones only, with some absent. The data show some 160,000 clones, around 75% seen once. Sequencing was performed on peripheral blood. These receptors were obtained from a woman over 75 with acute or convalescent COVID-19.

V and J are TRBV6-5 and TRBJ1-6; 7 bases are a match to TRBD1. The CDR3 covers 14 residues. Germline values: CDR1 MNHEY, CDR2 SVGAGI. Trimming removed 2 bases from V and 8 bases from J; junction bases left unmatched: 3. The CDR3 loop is CASSYGQGDSPLHF. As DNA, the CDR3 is TGTGCCAGCAGTTACGGCCAGGGGGATTCACCCCTCCACTTT.

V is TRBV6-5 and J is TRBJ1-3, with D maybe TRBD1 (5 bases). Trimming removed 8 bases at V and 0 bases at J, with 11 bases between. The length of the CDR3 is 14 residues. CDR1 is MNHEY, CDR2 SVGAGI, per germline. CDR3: CASGGTRSGNTIYF. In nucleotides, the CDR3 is TGTGCCAGCGGAGGGACTCGCTCTGGAAACACCATATATTTT.

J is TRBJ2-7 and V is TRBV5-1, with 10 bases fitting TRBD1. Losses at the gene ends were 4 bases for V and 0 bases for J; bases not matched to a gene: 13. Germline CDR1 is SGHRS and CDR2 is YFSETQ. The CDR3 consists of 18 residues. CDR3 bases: TGCGCCAGCAGCGTAGTTTGGAGGACAGGGGGGAGCTCCTACGAGCAGTACTTC. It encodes CASSVVWRTGGSSYEQYF.

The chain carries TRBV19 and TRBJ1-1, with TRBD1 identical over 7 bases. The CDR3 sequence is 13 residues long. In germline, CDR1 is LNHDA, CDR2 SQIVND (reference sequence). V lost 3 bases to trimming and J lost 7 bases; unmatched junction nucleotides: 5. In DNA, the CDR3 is TGTGCCAGTAGTATTGAGGGGGCCGGTGAAGCTTTCTTT. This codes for CASSIEGAGEAFF.

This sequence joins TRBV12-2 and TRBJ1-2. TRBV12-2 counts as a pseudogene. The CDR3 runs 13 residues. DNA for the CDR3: TGTGCAAGTCGCTTAGGAGTTAACTATGGCTACACCTTC. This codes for CASRLGVNYGYTF.

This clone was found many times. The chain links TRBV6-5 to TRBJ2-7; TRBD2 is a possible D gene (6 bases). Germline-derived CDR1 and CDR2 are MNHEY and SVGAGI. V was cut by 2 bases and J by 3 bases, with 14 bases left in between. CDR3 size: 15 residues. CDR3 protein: CASSYLTGDLYEQYF. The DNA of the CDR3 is TGTGCCAGCAGTTACCTGACGGGAGACCTCTACGAGCAGTACTTC.

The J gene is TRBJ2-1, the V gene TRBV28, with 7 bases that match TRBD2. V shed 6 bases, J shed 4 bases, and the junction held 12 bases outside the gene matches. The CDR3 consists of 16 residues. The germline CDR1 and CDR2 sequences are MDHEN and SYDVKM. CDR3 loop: CASSLAYAGDYNEQFF. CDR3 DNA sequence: TGTGCCAGCAGCCTTGCGTACGCGGGGGATTACAATGAGCAGTTCTTC.

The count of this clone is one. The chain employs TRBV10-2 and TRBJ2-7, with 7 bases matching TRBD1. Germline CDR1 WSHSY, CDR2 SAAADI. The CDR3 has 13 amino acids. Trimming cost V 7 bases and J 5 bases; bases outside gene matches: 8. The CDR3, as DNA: TGCGCCAGCACCCACAGGGACAGCAACGAGCAGTACTTC. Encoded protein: CASTHRDSNEQYF.

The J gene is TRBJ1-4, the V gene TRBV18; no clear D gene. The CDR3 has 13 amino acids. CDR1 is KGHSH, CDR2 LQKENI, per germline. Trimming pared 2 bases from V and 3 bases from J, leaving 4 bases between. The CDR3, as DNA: TGTGCCAGCTCACCATCGTCTAATGAAAAACTGTTTTTT. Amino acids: CASSPSSNEKLFF.

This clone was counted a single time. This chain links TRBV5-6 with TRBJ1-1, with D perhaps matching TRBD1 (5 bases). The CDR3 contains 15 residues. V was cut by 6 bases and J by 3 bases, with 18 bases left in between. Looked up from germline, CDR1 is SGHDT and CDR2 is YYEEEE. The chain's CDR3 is CASTPVGGWDTEAFF. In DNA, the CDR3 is TGTGCCAGCACCCCCGTGGGGGGTTGGGACACTGAAGCTTTCTTT.

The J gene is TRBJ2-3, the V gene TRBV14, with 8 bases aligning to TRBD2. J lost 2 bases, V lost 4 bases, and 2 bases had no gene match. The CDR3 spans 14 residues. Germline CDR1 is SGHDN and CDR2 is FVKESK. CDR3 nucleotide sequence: TGTGCCAGCAGCCGCGGGGGGAACACAGATACGCAGTATTTT. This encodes CASSRGGNTDTQYF. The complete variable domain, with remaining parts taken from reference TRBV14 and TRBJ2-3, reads EAGVTQFPSHSVIEKGQTVTLRCDPISGHDNLYWYRRVMGKEIKFLLHFVKESKQDESGMPNNRFLAERTGGTYSTLKVQPAELEDSGVYFCASSRGGNTDTQYFGPGTRLTVL.

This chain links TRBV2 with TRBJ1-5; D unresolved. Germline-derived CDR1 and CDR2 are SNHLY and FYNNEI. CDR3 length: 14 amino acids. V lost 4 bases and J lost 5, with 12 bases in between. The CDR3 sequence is CASSGVTTDQPQHF. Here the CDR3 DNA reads TGTGCCAGCAGTGGGGTGACAACCGATCAGCCCCAGCATTTT.

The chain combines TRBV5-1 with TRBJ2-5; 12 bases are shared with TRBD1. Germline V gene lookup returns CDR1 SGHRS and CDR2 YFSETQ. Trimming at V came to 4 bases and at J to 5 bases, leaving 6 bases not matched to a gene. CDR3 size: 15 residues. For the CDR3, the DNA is TGCGCCAGCAGCCCCGGGACAGGGGGCTGGGAGACCCAGTACTTC. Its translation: CASSPGTGGWETQYF.

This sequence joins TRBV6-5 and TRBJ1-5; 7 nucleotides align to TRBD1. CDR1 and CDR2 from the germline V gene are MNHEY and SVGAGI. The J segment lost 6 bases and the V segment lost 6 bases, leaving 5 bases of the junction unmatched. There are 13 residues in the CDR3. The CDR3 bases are TGTGCCAGCAGCGACAGGGTTGCTCAGCCCCAGCATTTT. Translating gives CASSDRVAQPQHF.

The CDR3 region is CASSPSGTGSSYNSPLHF. The CDR3 region has the DNA TGTGCCAGCAGTCCCTCCGGGACAGGGAGCTCCTATAATTCACCCCTCCACTTT. The chain has TRBV6-6 and TRBJ1-6; 9 bases are a match to TRBD1. This CDR3 has 18 residues. Losses at the gene ends were 5 bases for V and 0 bases for J; bases not matched to a gene: 8. In germline, CDR1 is MNHNY, CDR2 SVGAGI (reference sequence).

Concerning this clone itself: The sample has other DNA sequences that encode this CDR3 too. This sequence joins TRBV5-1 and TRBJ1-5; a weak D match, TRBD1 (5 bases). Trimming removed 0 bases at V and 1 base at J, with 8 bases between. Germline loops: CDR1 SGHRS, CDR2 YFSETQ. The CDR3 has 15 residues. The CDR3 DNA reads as TGCGCCAGCAGCTTGGATGGGGGGAGCAATCAGCCCCAGCATTTT. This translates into CASSLDGGSNQPQHF.

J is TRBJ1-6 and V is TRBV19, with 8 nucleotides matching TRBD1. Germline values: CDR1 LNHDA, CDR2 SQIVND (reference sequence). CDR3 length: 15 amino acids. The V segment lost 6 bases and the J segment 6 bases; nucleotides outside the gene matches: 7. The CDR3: CASSPGQARNSPLHF. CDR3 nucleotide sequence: TGTGCCAGTAGCCCGGGACAGGCGCGTAATTCACCCCTCCACTTT.

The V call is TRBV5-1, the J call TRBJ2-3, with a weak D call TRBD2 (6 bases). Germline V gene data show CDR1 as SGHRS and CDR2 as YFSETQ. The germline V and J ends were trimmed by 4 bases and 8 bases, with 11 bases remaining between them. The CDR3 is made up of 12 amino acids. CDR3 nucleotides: TGCGCCAGCAGCATGGAGGAGGGTACGCAGTATTTT. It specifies CASSMEEGTQYF.

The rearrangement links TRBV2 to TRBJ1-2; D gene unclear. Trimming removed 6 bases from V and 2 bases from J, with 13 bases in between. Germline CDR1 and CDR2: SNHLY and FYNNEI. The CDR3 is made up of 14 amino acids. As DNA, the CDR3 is TGTGCCAGCAGGGGGAGTACGGGCAACTATGGCTACACCTTC. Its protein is CASRGSTGNYGYTF.

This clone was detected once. The CDR3 DNA sequence: TGTGCCAGCAGTTACTCGATCCCCACGGAACGGGTCACCCTCCACTTT. Its translation: CASSYSIPTERVTLHF. This chain joins TRBV6-5 and TRBJ1-6; D gene unclear. The ends were cut back, 0 bases at V and 14 bases at J, with 20 bases in the middle. Germline V gives CDR1 MNHEY, CDR2 SVGAGI. The CDR3 consists of 16 residues.

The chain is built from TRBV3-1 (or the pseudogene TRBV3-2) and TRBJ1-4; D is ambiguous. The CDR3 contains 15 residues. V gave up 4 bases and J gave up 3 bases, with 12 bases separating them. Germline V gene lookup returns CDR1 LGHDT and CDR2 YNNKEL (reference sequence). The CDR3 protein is CASSLMTGPNEKLFF. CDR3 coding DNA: TGTGCCAGCAGCCTCATGACGGGTCCTAATGAAAAACTGTTTTTT.

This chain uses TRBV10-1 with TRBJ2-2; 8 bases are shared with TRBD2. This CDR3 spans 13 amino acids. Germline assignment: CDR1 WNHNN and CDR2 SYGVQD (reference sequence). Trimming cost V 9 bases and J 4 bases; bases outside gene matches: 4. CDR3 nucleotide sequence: TGCGCCAGTTCCGGGGGGGGCACCGGGGAGCTGTTTTTT. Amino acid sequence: CASSGGGTGELFF.